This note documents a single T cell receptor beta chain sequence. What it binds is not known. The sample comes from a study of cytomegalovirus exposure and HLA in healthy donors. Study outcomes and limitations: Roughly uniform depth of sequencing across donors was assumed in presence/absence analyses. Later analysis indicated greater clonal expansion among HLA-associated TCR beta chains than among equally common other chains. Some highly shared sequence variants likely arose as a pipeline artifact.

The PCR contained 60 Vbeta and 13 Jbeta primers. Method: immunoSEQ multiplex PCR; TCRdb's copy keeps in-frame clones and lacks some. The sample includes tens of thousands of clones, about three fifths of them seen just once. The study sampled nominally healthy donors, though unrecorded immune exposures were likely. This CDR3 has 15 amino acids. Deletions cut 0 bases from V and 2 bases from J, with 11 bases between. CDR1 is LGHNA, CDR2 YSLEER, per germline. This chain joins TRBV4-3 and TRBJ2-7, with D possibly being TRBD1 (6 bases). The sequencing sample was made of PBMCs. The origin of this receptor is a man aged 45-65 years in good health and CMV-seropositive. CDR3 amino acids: CASSQESGTTYEQYF. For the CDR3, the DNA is TGCGCCAGCAGCCAAGAATCCGGGACAACCTACGAGCAGTACTTC.